The rows below give T cell receptor beta chains drawn from one sample of a study of blood T cell repertoires in COVID-19. Generated by immunoSEQ multiplex PCR, the TCRdb table keeps only in-frame clones and is missing some. The sample includes roughly 120,000 clones, 79% of them seen just once. Sequenced material: peripheral blood. The receptors shown here come from a woman aged 80 or older with acute or convalescent COVID-19. Both conserved end residues are part of each CDR3. The order of the fields is J gene, CDR3 length, V gene, CDR3 protein.

TRBJ1-5,13,TRBV12-3/TRBV12-4,CASSLFENQPQHF
TRBJ1-1,11,TRBV29-1,CSVERQAEAFF
TRBJ1-4,15,TRBV3-1/TRBV3-2,CASSHPDRGREKLFF
TRBJ2-1,17,TRBV14,CASSQDLGGRAFNEQFF
TRBJ2-2,16,TRBV24-1,CATSDTGKGNTGELFF
TRBJ1-5,18,TRBV19,CASSIRGQSAAVTQPQHF
TRBJ2-1,16,TRBV6-2/TRBV6-3,CASSSSRTSGYNEQFF
TRBJ1-1,15,TRBV30,CAWSAKTGGHTEAFF
TRBJ2-2,14,TRBV24-1,CATSAAGNTGELFF
TRBJ1-4,14,TRBV19,CASRRDRANEKLFF
TRBJ2-6,15,TRBV4-3,CASSHEYTGANVLTF
TRBJ2-5,15,TRBV11-1,CASSWDRGRQETQYF
TRBJ2-6,15,TRBV7-9,CASRLDSSGANVLTF
TRBJ1-6,15,TRBV9,CASSVVGQGDSPLHF
TRBJ1-3,16,TRBV7-9,CASSAGQGVSGNTIYF
TRBJ2-6,18,TRBV23-1,CASSQSTGGSSGANVLTF
TRBJ1-1,15,TRBV10-3,CAISVPGEWGTEAFF
TRBJ2-5,13,TRBV7-2,CASIPGSKETQYF
TRBJ2-1,13,TRBV19,CASMTGGGNEQFF
TRBJ2-1,16,TRBV19,CASSIGAGGSYNEQFF
TRBJ2-7,14,TRBV7-2,CASSPRAGAYEQYF
TRBJ1-1,15,TRBV5-6,CASSAGQGMNTEAFF
TRBJ2-1,14,TRBV19,CASSRSSGNNEQFF
TRBJ1-2,12,TRBV2,CASSRTGYGYTF
TRBJ1-4,17,TRBV15,CATSRGRGGAANEKLFF
TRBJ1-5,13,TRBV4-3,CASSQDNGQPQHF
TRBJ2-5,14,TRBV3-1/TRBV3-2,CASTQGAWEETQYF
TRBJ2-7,12,TRBV2,CASSVGPYDQYF
TRBJ2-1,15,TRBV15,CATSREYAGANEQFF
TRBJ1-5,14,TRBV5-1,CASSLRGEDQPQHF
TRBJ1-3,17,TRBV28,CASSPTTGVISGNTIYF
TRBJ2-2,14,TRBV5-1,CASSEGHTTGELFF
TRBJ2-3,12,TRBV3-1/TRBV3-2,CASSHETDTQYF
TRBJ2-2,15,TRBV6-5,CASSRDRGIHGELFF
TRBJ2-2,15,TRBV27,CASSTGTVGTGELFF
TRBJ1-5,15,TRBV28,CASSGQGWGNQPQHF
TRBJ1-2,17,TRBV19,CASSFSGSGVANYGYTF
TRBJ2-3,19,TRBV10-3,CAISESLAGDFRGTDTQYF
TRBJ1-6,17,TRBV2,CASSRAGGLLYNSPLHF
TRBJ1-5,13,TRBV30,CALTGAQNQPQHF
TRBJ2-3,16,TRBV9,CASSSLAGGNTDTQYF